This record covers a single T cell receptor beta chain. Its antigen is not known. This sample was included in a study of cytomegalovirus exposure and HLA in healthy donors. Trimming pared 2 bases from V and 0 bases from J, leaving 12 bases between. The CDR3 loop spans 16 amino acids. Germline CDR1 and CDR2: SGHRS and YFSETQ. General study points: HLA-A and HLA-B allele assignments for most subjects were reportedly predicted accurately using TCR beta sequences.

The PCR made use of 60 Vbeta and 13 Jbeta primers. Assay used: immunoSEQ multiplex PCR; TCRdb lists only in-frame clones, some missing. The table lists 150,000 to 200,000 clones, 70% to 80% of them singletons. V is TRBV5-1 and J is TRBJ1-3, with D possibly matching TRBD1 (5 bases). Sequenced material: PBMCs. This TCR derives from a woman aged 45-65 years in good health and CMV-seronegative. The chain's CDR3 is CASSLSGPYSGNTIYF. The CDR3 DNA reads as TGCGCCAGCAGCTTATCAGGGCCCTACTCTGGAAACACCATATATTTT.